This entry describes one TCR beta chain. Its antigen is currently unknown. The data belong to a study of cytotoxic CD8 clonotypes in ibrutinib-treated CLL. Study-wide background: Across the patients, 10 to 12 were relapsed/refractory, about 15 treatment-naive and about 17 IGHV unmutated. Sequencing produced an average of roughly 270,000 productive templates and more than 90,000 productive rearrangements per sample.

Regarding the study as a whole: Under therapy, public clonotypes either contracted or stayed stable, and they were uncommon.

Repertoires were generated with immunoSEQ multiplex PCR, while TCRdb's copy carries only in-frame clones and drops some. The table shows some 300,000 clones, with about 80% occurring only once. The CDR3 has 17 residues. V trimming: 0 bases; J trimming: 9 bases; junction bases outside the gene matches: 10. In germline, CDR1 is MNHEY, CDR2 SMNVEV (reference sequence). The receptor comes from a human donor with chronic lymphocytic leukemia. The specimen comprised PBMCs, sampled before ibrutinib treatment. The chain employs TRBV27 and TRBJ2-1, with 11 bases that match TRBD2. CDR3 region: CASSLSLYTSGSGEQFF. The DNA for the CDR3 is TGTGCCAGCAGTTTATCCCTCTATACTAGCGGGAGCGGTGAGCAGTTCTTC.